The T cell receptor beta chain described here comes from a study of blood T cell repertoires in COVID-19. Whole-study context: Samples taken during acute and convalescent COVID-19 were collected in the United States, Italy and Spain. T cells, B-cell-depleted T cells, or PBMCs supplied cDNA or gDNA.

The CDR3 is 14 amino acids. The germline CDR1 and CDR2 sequences are SGHTA and FQGNSA. Trimming took off 5 bases at V and 1 base at J, with 11 bases between the two ends. The authors' processing: The authors estimated nucleated cell counts from reference gene primer amplification. Using immunoSEQ multiplex PCR, the repertoire was profiled, and TCRdb retains in-frame clones only, with some absent. The V and J calls and clone size were taken over from that table, and D and trimming were inferred from the DNA. The sample records almost 70,000 clones, 88% being singletons. The clonotype was recovered from an older woman with acute or convalescent COVID-19. This chain uses TRBV7-2 with TRBJ1-1, with a possible D match to TRBD1 (6 bases). The material sequenced was peripheral blood. The CDR3, as DNA: TGTGCCAGCAGCCCGGGACACCAGAACACTGAAGCTTTCTTT. Translating it yields CASSPGHQNTEAFF.